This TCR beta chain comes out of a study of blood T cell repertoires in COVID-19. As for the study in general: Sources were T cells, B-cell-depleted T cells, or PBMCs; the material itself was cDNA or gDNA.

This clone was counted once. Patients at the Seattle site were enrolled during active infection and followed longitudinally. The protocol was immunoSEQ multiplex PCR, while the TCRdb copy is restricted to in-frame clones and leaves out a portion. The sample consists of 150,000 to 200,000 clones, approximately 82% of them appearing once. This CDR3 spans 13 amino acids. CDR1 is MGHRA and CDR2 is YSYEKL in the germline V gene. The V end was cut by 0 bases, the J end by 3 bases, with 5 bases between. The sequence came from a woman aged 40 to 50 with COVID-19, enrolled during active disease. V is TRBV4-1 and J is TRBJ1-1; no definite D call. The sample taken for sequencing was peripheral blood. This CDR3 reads CASSQERDTEAFF. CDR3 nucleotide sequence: TGCGCCAGCAGCCAAGAGAGGGACACTGAAGCTTTCTTT.